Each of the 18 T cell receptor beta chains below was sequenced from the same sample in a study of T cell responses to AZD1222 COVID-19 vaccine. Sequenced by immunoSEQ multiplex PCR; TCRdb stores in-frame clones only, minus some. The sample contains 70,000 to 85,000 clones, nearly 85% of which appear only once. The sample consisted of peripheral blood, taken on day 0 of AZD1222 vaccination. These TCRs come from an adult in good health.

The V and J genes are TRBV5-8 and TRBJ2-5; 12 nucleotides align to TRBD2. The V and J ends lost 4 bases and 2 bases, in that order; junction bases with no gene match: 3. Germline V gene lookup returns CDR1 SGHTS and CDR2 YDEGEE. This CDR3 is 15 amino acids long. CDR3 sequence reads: CASSPGTSGQETQYF. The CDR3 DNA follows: TGTGCCAGCAGCCCGGGGACTAGCGGGCAAGAGACCCAGTACTTC.

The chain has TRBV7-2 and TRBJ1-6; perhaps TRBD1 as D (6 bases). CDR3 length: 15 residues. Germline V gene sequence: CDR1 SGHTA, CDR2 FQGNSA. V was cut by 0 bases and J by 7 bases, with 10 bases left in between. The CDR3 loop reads CASSLAQGTNSPLHF. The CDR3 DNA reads TGTGCCAGCAGCTTAGCGCAGGGGACGAATTCACCCCTCCACTTT.

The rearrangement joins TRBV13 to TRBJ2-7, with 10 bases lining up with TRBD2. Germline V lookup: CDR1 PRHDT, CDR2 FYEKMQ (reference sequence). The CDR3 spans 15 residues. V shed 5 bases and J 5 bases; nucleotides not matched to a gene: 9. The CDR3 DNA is TGTGCCAGCAGCCCCCCTGGGACTAGCGTCCACGAGCAGTACTTC. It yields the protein CASSPPGTSVHEQYF. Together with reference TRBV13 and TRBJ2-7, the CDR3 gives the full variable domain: AAGVIQSPRHLIKEKRETATLKCYPIPRHDTVYWYQQGPGQDPQFLISFYEKMQSDKGSIPDRFSAQQFSDYHSELNMSSLELGDSALYFCASSPPGTSVHEQYFGPGTRLTVT.

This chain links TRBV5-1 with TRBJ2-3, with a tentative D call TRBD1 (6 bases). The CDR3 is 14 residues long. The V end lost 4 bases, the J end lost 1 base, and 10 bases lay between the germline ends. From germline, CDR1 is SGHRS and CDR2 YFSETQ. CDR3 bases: TGCGCCAGCAGCCCACGGACAGGCACAGATACGCAGTATTTT. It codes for CASSPRTGTDTQYF.

In DNA form, the CDR3 reads TGTGCCAGCAGTTATGTAGGCAGGGGGCCGGACACTGAAGCTTTCTTT. Its translation: CASSYVGRGPDTEAFF. The V and J genes are TRBV5-4 and TRBJ1-1; TRBD1 matches at 8 bases. Unmatched junction bases numbered 12, after V lost 5 bases and J lost 3 bases. This CDR3 is built from 16 residues. The germline gives CDR1 SGHNT, CDR2 YYREEE (reference sequence).

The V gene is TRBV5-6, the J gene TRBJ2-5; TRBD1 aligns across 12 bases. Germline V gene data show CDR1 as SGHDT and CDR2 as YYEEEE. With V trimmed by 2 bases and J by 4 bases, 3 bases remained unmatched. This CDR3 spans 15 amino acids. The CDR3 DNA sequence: TGTGCCAGCAGCTTACCGGGACAGGGGGCAGAGACCCAGTACTTC. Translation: CASSLPGQGAETQYF.

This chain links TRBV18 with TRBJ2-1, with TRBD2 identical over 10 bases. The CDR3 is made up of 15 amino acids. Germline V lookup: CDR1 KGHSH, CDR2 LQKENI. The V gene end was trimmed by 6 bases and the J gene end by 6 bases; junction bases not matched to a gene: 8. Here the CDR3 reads CASSPGQRGGNEQFF. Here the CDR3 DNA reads TGTGCCAGCTCCCCTGGCCAGCGGGGGGGCAATGAGCAGTTCTTC.

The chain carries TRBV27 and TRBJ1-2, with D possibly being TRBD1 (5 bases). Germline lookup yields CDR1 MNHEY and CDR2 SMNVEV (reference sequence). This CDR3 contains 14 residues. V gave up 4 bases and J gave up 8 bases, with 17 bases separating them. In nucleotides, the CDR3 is TGTGCCAGCAGTTCCTTTCGGGGGGGTCCCGGCTACACCTTC. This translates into CASSSFRGGPGYTF.

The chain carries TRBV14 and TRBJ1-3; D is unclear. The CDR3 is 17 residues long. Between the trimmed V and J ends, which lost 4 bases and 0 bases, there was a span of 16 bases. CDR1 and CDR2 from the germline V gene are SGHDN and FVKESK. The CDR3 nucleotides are TGTGCCAGCAGCCCAGCGCAGTGGGTGGCCTCTGGAAACACCATATATTTT. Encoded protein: CASSPAQWVASGNTIYF.

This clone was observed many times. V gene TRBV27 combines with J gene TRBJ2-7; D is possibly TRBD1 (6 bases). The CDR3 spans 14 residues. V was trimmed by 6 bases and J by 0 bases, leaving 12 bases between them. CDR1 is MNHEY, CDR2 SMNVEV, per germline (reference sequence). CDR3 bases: TGTGCCAGCAGGGGAAACAGGGCCTCCTACGAGCAGTACTTC. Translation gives CASRGNRASYEQYF.

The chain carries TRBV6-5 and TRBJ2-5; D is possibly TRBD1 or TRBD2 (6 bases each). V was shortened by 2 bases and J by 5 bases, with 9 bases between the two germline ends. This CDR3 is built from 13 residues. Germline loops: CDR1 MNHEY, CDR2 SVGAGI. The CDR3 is CASSYGGGETQYF. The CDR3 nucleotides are TGTGCCAGCAGTTACGGAGGGGGTGAGACCCAGTACTTC.

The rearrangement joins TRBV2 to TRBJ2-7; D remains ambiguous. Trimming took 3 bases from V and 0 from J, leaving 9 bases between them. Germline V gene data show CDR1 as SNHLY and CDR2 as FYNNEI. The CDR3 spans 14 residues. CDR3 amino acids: CASSEEGFSYEQYF. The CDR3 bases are TGTGCCAGCAGTGAGGAAGGCTTCTCCTACGAGCAGTACTTC. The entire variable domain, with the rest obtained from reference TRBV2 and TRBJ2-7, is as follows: EPEVTQTPSHQVTQMGQEVILRCVPISNHLYFYWYRQILGQKVEFLVSFYNNEISEKSEIFDDQFSVERPDGSNFTLKIRSTKLEDSAMYFCASSEEGFSYEQYFGPGTRLTVT.

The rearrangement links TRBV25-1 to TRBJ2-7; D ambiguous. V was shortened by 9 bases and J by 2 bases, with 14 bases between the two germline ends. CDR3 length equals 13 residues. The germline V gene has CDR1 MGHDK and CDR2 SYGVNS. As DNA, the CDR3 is TGTGCCAGTATAAGGACGGATACCTACGAGCAGTACTTC. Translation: CASIRTDTYEQYF.

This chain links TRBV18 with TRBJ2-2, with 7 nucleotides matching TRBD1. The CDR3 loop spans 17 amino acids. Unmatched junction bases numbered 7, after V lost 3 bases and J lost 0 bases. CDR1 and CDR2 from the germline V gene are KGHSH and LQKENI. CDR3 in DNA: TGTGCCAGCTCACCTCGACAGGGCGCCGCGAACACCGGGGAGCTGTTTTTT. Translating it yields CASSPRQGAANTGELFF.

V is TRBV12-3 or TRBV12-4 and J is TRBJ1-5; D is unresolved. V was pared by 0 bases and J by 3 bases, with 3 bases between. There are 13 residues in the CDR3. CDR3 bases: TGTGCCAGCAGTTTAGCGTCCAATCAGCCCCAGCATTTT. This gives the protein CASSLASNQPQHF.

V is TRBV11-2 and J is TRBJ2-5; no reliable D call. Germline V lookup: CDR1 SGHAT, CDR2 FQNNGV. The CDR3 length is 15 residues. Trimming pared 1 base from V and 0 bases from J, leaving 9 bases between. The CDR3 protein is CASSLVPGYQETQYF. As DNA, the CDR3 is TGTGCCAGCAGCTTAGTCCCAGGATACCAAGAGACCCAGTACTTC.

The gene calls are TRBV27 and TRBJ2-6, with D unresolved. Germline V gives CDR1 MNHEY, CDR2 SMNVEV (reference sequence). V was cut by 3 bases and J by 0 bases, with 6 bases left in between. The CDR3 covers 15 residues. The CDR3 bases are TGTGCCAGCAGTTTTTTGTCCTCTGGGGCCAACGTCCTGACTTTC. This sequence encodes CASSFLSSGANVLTF.

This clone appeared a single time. This CDR3 reads CASSAGTGGFEGYTF. The CDR3 DNA is TGTGCCAGCAGTGCGGGGACAGGGGGCTTCGAGGGCTACACCTTC. The J gene is TRBJ1-2, the V gene TRBV2; 12 positions match TRBD1. The germline gives CDR1 SNHLY, CDR2 FYNNEI. J was trimmed by 8 bases and V by 4 bases; bases with no gene match: 8. This CDR3 comprises 15 residues. The whole variable domain, remainder taken from reference TRBV2 and TRBJ1-2, is EPEVTQTPSHQVTQMGQEVILRCVPISNHLYFYWYRQILGQKVEFLVSFYNNEISEKSEIFDDQFSVERPDGSNFTLKIRSTKLEDSAMYFCASSAGTGGFEGYTFGSGTRLTVV.